Listed below are T cell receptor beta chains from one sample, sequenced in a study of response to subunit inactivated influenza vaccine. TCRdb recomputed calls from the RT-PCR reads with MiXCR, one row per CDR3 protein. The sample yields 500,000 to 600,000 distinct CDR3 sequences, approximately 13% seen once. The source was PBMCs from blood, collected more than 35 days after vaccination. These receptors came from a man aged 50-60 years who received an inactivated influenza vaccine. Both conserved end residues are part of each CDR3. A D gene is named only where the DNA matches it firmly. Part of the rows lack a size; the others show once, few, many or a class for expanded clones.

DNA,CDR3,size,J,D,V
TGTGCCAGCAGTTACAGTACACGGTCCTGGGGAAAACTGTTTTTT,CASSYSTRSWGKLFF,few,TRBJ1-4,-,TRBV6-5
TGTGCCAGCAGTGACATGCAGACCTCCTACGAGCAGTACTTC,CASSDMQTSYEQYF,few,TRBJ2-7,-,TRBV2
TGCGCCAGCAGCGAGGGGACAATTCCCCCATGGGCGGGATACTCAGATACGCAGTATTTT,CASSEGTIPPWAGYSDTQYF,-,TRBJ2-3,-,TRBV5-1
TGCAGTGCTAGAGACTTCATCCGAGCGGGGGACGCAGATACGCAGTATTTT,CSARDFIRAGDADTQYF,-,TRBJ2-3,TRBD2,TRBV20-1
TGTGCCAGCAGCCGTTCGGGGGGCGAAGAGACCCAGTACTTC,CASSRSGGEETQYF,many,TRBJ2-5,-,TRBV7-9
TGCGCCAGCAGCTTAAACTATTTCGTAGATACGCAGTATTTT,CASSLNYFVDTQYF,few,TRBJ2-3,-,TRBV5-1
TGCGCCAGCAGCCAAGCCCCGGGACAGGGGTCTAGCACTGAAGCTTTCTTT,CASSQAPGQGSSTEAFF,few,TRBJ1-1,TRBD1,TRBV5-1
TGCGCCAGCAGTAAAGAGTCTAACTATGGCTACACCTTC,CASSKESNYGYTF,few,TRBJ1-2,-,TRBV5-1
TGCGCCAGCAGCGCTGTTACTAGCGGGAGTGACGAGCAGTACTTC,CASSAVTSGSDEQYF,-,TRBJ2-7,TRBD2,TRBV5-1
TGTGCCACCAGTGACCCCCAAGGACAGGGGGGCTACAATGAGCAGTTCTTC,CATSDPQGQGGYNEQFF,-,TRBJ2-1,TRBD1,TRBV24-1
TGTGCCAGCAGGGCGGACAGCATCACAGATACGCAGTATTTT,CASRADSITDTQYF,few,TRBJ2-3,-,TRBV6-1
TGTGCCAGCAGTTTATGGCCTCGCGGGGGGATAGTAGATACGCAGTATTTT,CASSLWPRGGIVDTQYF,many,TRBJ2-3,TRBD2,TRBV12-3/TRBV12-4
TGCGCCAGCAGCAAACACCCAGACATACCAACAGATACGCAGTATTTT,CASSKHPDIPTDTQYF,-,TRBJ2-3,-,TRBV5-1
TGTGCCAGCAGTTCCTACCGGGGGCAAGAGACCCAGTACTTC,CASSSYRGQETQYF,many,TRBJ2-5,-,TRBV12-3/TRBV12-4
TGCGCCAGCAGCCAATTGGAAAGGCCTAAAGAGACCCAGTACTTC,CASSQLERPKETQYF,-,TRBJ2-5,-,TRBV4-3
TGCGCCAGCAGCTTGACGGGACAGGCGCCCAGCTCCTACAATGAGCAGTTCTTC,CASSLTGQAPSSYNEQFF,few,TRBJ2-1,TRBD1,TRBV5-1
TGTGCCAGCAGTTTCGGCAGGGGGCGAGGATTTGGGAACACTGAAGCTTTCTTT,CASSFGRGRGFGNTEAFF,few,TRBJ1-1,TRBD1,TRBV12-3/TRBV12-4
TGTGCCAGCTCACCAATGCTAGCGGGGAGCCAAGAGACCCAGTACTTC,CASSPMLAGSQETQYF,few,TRBJ2-5,TRBD2,TRBV18
TGCAGTGCTAGCCGACTAGCGGGAGGAGGTGGGAACACCGGGGAGCTGTTTTTT,CSASRLAGGGGNTGELFF,many,TRBJ2-2,TRBD2,TRBV20-1
TGTGCCAGCAGGGCGACTAGCGGCCCTTACAATGAGCAGTTCTTC,CASRATSGPYNEQFF,few,TRBJ2-1,TRBD2,TRBV2
TGTGCCACCAGTGATTCCGTGGGAATAGAGTTCTTC,CATSDSVGIEFF,-,TRBJ2-1,-,TRBV24-1
TGTGCCAGCAGTATACGAAATGAGCAGTTCTTC,CASSIRNEQFF,-,TRBJ2-1,-,TRBV6-2/TRBV6-3
TGTGCCAGCAGTTACTGGGGAGAGCAGTACTTC,CASSYWGEQYF,few,TRBJ2-7,-,TRBV6-2/TRBV6-3
TGTGCCAGCAGCTTAGGTCGGGTTTCGGATACGCAGTATTTT,CASSLGRVSDTQYF,few,TRBJ2-3,-,TRBV7-6
TGCAGTGCTCAGGCCGGGACTAGCGGGAGTAATGAGCAGTTCTTC,CSAQAGTSGSNEQFF,few,TRBJ2-1,TRBD2,TRBV20-1
TGTGCCAGCAGCTTAGAATCCCCTCGGGGGCCGGGCACTGAAGCTTTCTTT,CASSLESPRGPGTEAFF,-,TRBJ1-1,-,TRBV7-9
TGTGCCAGCAGCTCGATCGGATCACTAGACCCCCTCCACTTT,CASSSIGSLDPLHF,-,TRBJ1-6,-,TRBV5-5
TGTGCCAGCAGCCAAGACCAGGGGGGGCAGGGGTTCTTC,CASSQDQGGQGFF,-,TRBJ2-1,-,TRBV4-2
TGTGCCAGCAGCTTATTCGGTCCTAACTACGAGCAGTACTTC,CASSLFGPNYEQYF,many,TRBJ2-7,-,TRBV7-9
TGTGCCAGCAGCCAAGCTGGACAGCGGCTTGGAAACACCATATATTTT,CASSQAGQRLGNTIYF,-,TRBJ1-3,-,TRBV4-2
TGTGCCACCAGCAGAGCGGAGGGGTCGTTTGGAAACACCATATATTTT,CATSRAEGSFGNTIYF,-,TRBJ1-3,-,TRBV15
TGCAGTGCTAGTTTGGTAAAAGGTTACAATGAGCAGTTCTTC,CSASLVKGYNEQFF,many,TRBJ2-1,-,TRBV20-1
TGTGCCAGCAGTATGGGGACAGGTTTGAACACTGAAGCTTTCTTT,CASSMGTGLNTEAFF,few,TRBJ1-1,TRBD1,TRBV6-1
TGTGCCAGCAGTTTTACTGGACGTCCTGGAGGCTACACCTTC,CASSFTGRPGGYTF,few,TRBJ1-2,-,TRBV12-3/TRBV12-4
TGTGCCAGCAGTTTCGTGAGCGGGGCCTATTACAATGAGCAGTTCTTC,CASSFVSGAYYNEQFF,-,TRBJ2-1,TRBD2,TRBV12-3/TRBV12-4
TGTGCCAGCAGCTTCGGGGGCGGGTACCAAGAGACCCAGTACTTC,CASSFGGGYQETQYF,few,TRBJ2-5,-,TRBV11-2
TGTGCCAGCAGCTTCTATAGTGGAGATACGCAGTATTTT,CASSFYSGDTQYF,-,TRBJ2-3,-,TRBV7-2
TGTGCCAGCAGCCAAGAGAAGAGTGGGGCTTTCTTT,CASSQEKSGAFF,-,TRBJ1-1,-,TRBV3-1
TGCAGTGCTAGTGCCAGGACAGGGGGCACAGATACGCAGTATTTT,CSASARTGGTDTQYF,-,TRBJ2-3,TRBD1,TRBV20-1
TGCAGTGCTAAGGGGGGTGGGGCGAACACTGAAGCTTTCTTT,CSAKGGGANTEAFF,few,TRBJ1-1,-,TRBV20-1
TGCGCCAGCAGCTTGTTCCAGGGTCGAGAAAAACTGTTTTTT,CASSLFQGREKLFF,many,TRBJ1-4,-,TRBV5-1
TGCGCCAGCAGCACCGGGACAGCCAAAGACTATGGCTACACCTTC,CASSTGTAKDYGYTF,-,TRBJ1-2,TRBD1,TRBV5-1
TGCAGCGTGGCGACAGGGGGCACAGATACGCAGTATTTT,CSVATGGTDTQYF,-,TRBJ2-3,TRBD1,TRBV29-1
TGTGCCAGCAGCCCATACGCGGAGGACAGCAACTACGAGCAGTACTTC,CASSPYAEDSNYEQYF,-,TRBJ2-7,-,TRBV4-2
TGCAGTGCTAGAGGTAGCGGGCACGCAGATACGCAGTATTTT,CSARGSGHADTQYF,-,TRBJ2-3,TRBD2,TRBV20-1
TGTGCCAGCAGCGCGACACTAGCGACCCTAGCTAGTGAGCAGTTCTTC,CASSATLATLASEQFF,-,TRBJ2-1,TRBD2,TRBV9
TGTGCCAGCGGAGGAGGGCGTGGTGAAGCTTTCTTT,CASGGGRGEAFF,many,TRBJ1-1,-,TRBV3-1
TGTGCCAGCAGTACCGCCATAGATACGCAGTATTTT,CASSTAIDTQYF,many,TRBJ2-3,-,TRBV12-3/TRBV12-4
TGTGCCAGCAGCGGGAATAGCGGGAGCGAGCAGTACTTC,CASSGNSGSEQYF,few,TRBJ2-7,TRBD2,TRBV9
TGTGCCATCAGAGACCCTTGGAACACTGAAGCTTTCTTT,CAIRDPWNTEAFF,-,TRBJ1-1,-,TRBV10-3